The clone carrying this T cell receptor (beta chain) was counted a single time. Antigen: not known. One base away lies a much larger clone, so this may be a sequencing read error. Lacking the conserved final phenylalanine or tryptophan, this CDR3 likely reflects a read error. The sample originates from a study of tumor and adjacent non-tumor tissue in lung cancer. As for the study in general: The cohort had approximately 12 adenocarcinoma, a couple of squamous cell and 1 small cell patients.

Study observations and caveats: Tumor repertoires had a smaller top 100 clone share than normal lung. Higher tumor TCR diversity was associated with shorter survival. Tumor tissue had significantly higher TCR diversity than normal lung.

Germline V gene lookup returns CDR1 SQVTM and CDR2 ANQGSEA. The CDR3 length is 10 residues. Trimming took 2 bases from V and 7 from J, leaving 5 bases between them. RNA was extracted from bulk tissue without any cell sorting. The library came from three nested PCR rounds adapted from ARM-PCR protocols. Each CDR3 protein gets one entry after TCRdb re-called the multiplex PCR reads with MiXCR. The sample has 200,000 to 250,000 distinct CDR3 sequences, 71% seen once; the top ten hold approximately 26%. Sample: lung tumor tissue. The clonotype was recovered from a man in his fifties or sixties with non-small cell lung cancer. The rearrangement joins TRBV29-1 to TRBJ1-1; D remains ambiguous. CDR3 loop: CSVEKNEAFV. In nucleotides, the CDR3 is TGCAGCGTTGAAAAGAATGAAGCTTTCGTT.